The T cell receptor (beta chain) described here comes from a study of blood T cells in healthy people across ages. Germline V gene data show CDR1 as DFQATT and CDR2 as SNEGSKA (reference sequence). V was pared by 4 bases and J by 1 base, with 7 bases between. CDR3 length equals 12 residues. A second about 6 to 12 cycle PCR used barcoded and J-beta primers. TCRdb re-called the 5' RACE reads through MiXCR, storing one row per CDR3 protein. The sample carries around 900,000 distinct CDR3 sequences, roughly 51% recorded once. The receptor comes from a woman in her sixties or seventies in good health. Sequencing was performed on blood. V and J are TRBV20-1 and TRBJ2-5, with D uncertain. CDR3: CSAIKAQETQYF. Here the CDR3 DNA reads TGCAGTGCTATAAAGGCCCAAGAGACCCAGTACTTC.